The rows below give T cell receptor beta chains drawn from one sample of a study of prognosis after radiotherapy for stage I lung cancer. TCRdb reprocessed the multiplex PCR reads with MiXCR, giving one entry per CDR3 protein. The top ten hold 9.5% to 13% of the sample, which has 30,000 or so distinct CDR3 sequences, around 32% seen once. The sequences come from PBMCs, collected before or after stereotactic body radiation therapy (not recorded which). These receptors were collected from a donor aged 50 or older with non-small cell lung cancer. Each CDR3 is given without its conserved first and last residue. The order of the fields is V gene, J gene, CDR3 protein.

V: TRBV6-1; J: TRBJ2-7; CDR3: ASRKGHLDLYEQY
V: TRBV6-1; J: TRBJ1-2; CDR3: ASKRGLGGYT
V: TRBV20-1; J: TRBJ1-4; CDR3: SARDHGATNEKLF
V: TRBV7-9; J: TRBJ1-1; CDR3: AMWSETRAF
V: TRBV2; J: TRBJ1-5; CDR3: ASSPRDRANQPQH
V: TRBV7-6; J: TRBJ2-2; CDR3: ASSPGTGPQTGELF
V: TRBV7-9; J: TRBJ1-2; CDR3: ASSSTGVFGYT
V: TRBV7-8; J: TRBJ1-1; CDR3: ASSGLRDRDTEAF
V: TRBV24-1; J: TRBJ2-2; CDR3: ATSEDRGYTGELF
V: TRBV10-3; J: TRBJ2-2; CDR3: ATSLSGNTGELF
V: TRBV5-1; J: TRBJ2-3; CDR3: ASWGGSRADTQY
V: TRBV13; J: TRBJ2-1; CDR3: ASSLWVAGKAYNEQF
V: TRBV30; J: TRBJ1-1; CDR3: AWGQPNTEAF
V: TRBV20-1; J: TRBJ1-1; CDR3: SAALRDRGFRNTEAF
V: TRBV19; J: TRBJ2-7; CDR3: ASSPASAHEQY